These T cell receptor beta chains were read from a single sample in a study of shared clonotypes between healthy human individuals. Assay used: immunoSEQ multiplex PCR; TCRdb lists only in-frame clones, some missing. The sample lists about 980,000 clones, 76% occurring once. Specimen: memory CD4+ T cells sorted from blood. The receptors were gathered from a man younger than 30 in good health. Both conserved end residues are part of each CDR3. Each record gives: clone size, V gene, D gene, J gene, CDR3 DNA, CDR3 protein. The D gene is left open where the match is weak. Rows may omit the clone size; those that give it use once, few, many or a size class.

-	TRBV27	TRBD2	TRBJ2-4	TGTGCCAGCAGTACCCGACGAAGCGGGGAGGGGAATCGTTGGGCAAACATTCAGTACTTC	CASSTRRSGEGNRWANIQYF
-	TRBV18	-	TRBJ1-6	TGTGCCAGCTCACCACTTTCGGACAGCAGGATCCACTTT	CASSPLSDSRIHF
-	TRBV6-1	-	TRBJ2-7	TGTGCCAGCTGGCCGGGGGCGGCCTACGAGCAGTACTTC	CASWPGAAYEQYF
once	TRBV9	-	TRBJ1-1	TGTGCCAGCAGCGTAGATCCGGGAGGAACTGAAGCTTTCTTT	CASSVDPGGTEAFF
-	TRBV7-2	-	TRBJ2-7	TGTGCCAGCAGCCTTTTAGGCTACGAGCAGTACTTC	CASSLLGYEQYF
-	TRBV5-4	TRBD1	TRBJ2-2	TGTGCCAGCAGCTCAGACGACAGGGTTAGGAACACCGGGGAGCTGTTTTTT	CASSSDDRVRNTGELFF
-	TRBV2	TRBD1	TRBJ1-1	TGTGCCAGCTGGAACAGGGGTAGCACTGAAGCTTTCTTT	CASWNRGSTEAFF
-	TRBV5-6	-	TRBJ2-7	TGTGCCAGCGGCGACTACGAGCAGTACTTC	CASGDYEQYF
-	TRBV28	TRBD2	TRBJ2-2	TGTGCCAGAGCCGGGACTAGCGGGAACACCGGGGAGCTGTTTTTT	CARAGTSGNTGELFF
-	TRBV5-1	TRBD2	TRBJ2-7	TGCGCCAGCAGCCCCACTAGCGGGTTCTACGAGCAGTACTTC	CASSPTSGFYEQYF
-	TRBV5-1	-	TRBJ2-5	TGCGCCAGCAGCTTGACAGGTCTGCCCCAGACCCAGTACTTC	CASSLTGLPQTQYF
few	TRBV27	TRBD1	TRBJ1-5	TGTGCCAGCAGTGGCCAGGGGGGGGGTAGGGGCAATCAGCCCCAGCATTTT	CASSGQGGGRGNQPQHF
many	TRBV10-3	TRBD2	TRBJ2-3	TGTGCCATCAGCGGGACTAGCGGGACAGATACGCAGTATTTT	CAISGTSGTDTQYF
few	TRBV2	TRBD2	TRBJ2-5	TGTGCCAGCAGATCGGGACTAGCCGTAGAGACCCAGTACTTC	CASRSGLAVETQYF
-	TRBV6-5	-	TRBJ1-2	TGTGCCAGCAGTTACCGAGGACAGCATAATGGCTACACCTTC	CASSYRGQHNGYTF
-	TRBV19	TRBD1	TRBJ1-5	TGTGCCAGTAGTACTGACAGGGCCCTGGAGGGCAATCAGCCCCAGCATTTT	CASSTDRALEGNQPQHF
-	TRBV25-1	TRBD1	TRBJ2-5	TGTGCCAGCAGTGACCCGGGACAGGGGTCGGAGACCCAGTACTTC	CASSDPGQGSETQYF
-	TRBV29-1	-	TRBJ2-5	TGCAGCGTTGGAACGGGGGCGGAGACCCAGTACTTC	CSVGTGAETQYF
-	TRBV2	TRBD2	TRBJ2-5	TGTGCCAGCAGTCAAACTAGCGGGGTCGCATCCAGGACCCAGTACTTC	CASSQTSGVASRTQYF
-	TRBV7-6	TRBD2	TRBJ2-3	TGTGCCAGCAGCTTCGGTGGGACTAGCGGCACAGATACGCAGTATTTT	CASSFGGTSGTDTQYF
-	TRBV5-6	-	TRBJ2-3	TGTGCCAGCAGCTTGGCCGGAGGCACAGATACGCAGTATTTT	CASSLAGGTDTQYF
-	TRBV18	-	TRBJ1-1	TGTGCCAGCTCACCGGTGGACAGGAACACTGAAGCTTTCTTT	CASSPVDRNTEAFF
-	TRBV5-1	-	TRBJ2-2	TGCGCCAGCAGCTTGACGGCTAGCTTGAACACCGGGGAGCTGTTTTTT	CASSLTASLNTGELFF
-	TRBV6-6	TRBD2	TRBJ2-7	TGTGCCAGCAGGGCAGCGGGAGAACGTTACGAGCAGTACTTC	CASRAAGERYEQYF
-	TRBV6-6	TRBD1	TRBJ2-1	TGTGCCAGCAGGCCTGGGACAGGGGGCCTGTTCTTC	CASRPGTGGLFF